This entry lists 5 T cell receptor beta chains sequenced from one sample in a study of T cell changes during pregnancy in multiple sclerosis. Produced via immunoSEQ multiplex PCR; TCRdb's table is partial and in-frame only. Seen here are about 57,000 clones, 90% to 95% observed once, and the top ten hold nearly 0.2%. The input for sequencing was CD4+ T cells from peripheral blood mononuclear cells, taken in the second trimester of pregnancy. These TCRs come from a female donor with multiple sclerosis, enrolled in a pregnancy study.

The chain recombines TRBV5-4 with TRBJ1-1; a weak D match, TRBD1 (5 bases). The germline V gene encodes CDR1 SGHNT and CDR2 YYREEE (reference sequence). Trimming left V 0 bases short and J 1 base short, with 10 bases between. The CDR3 consists of 15 residues. This CDR3 reads CASSLGGGRNTEAFF. In DNA, the CDR3 is TGTGCCAGCAGCTTGGGCGGGGGACGGAACACTGAAGCTTTCTTT.

This clone came up a few times. CDR3 amino acids: CASSSEGLLSNEQFF. The CDR3 DNA follows: TGTGCCAGTAGTAGTGAGGGTCTACTCTCCAATGAGCAGTTCTTC. The V and J genes are TRBV19 and TRBJ2-1; D may be TRBD2 (5 bases). The CDR3 spans 15 residues. V was clipped by 4 bases and J by 6 bases, with 16 bases between them. Germline values: CDR1 LNHDA, CDR2 SQIVND (reference sequence).

The chain carries TRBV7-9 and TRBJ1-2; D is ambiguous. The CDR3 loop spans 13 amino acids. Germline V gene data show CDR1 as SEHNR and CDR2 as FQNEAQ (reference sequence). The ends were cut back, 2 bases at V and 2 bases at J, with 6 bases in the middle. CDR3 DNA: TGTGCCAGCAGCTTAACAGTGAACTATGGCTACACCTTC. It yields the protein CASSLTVNYGYTF.

The J gene is TRBJ1-4, the V gene TRBV7-2, with a tentative D call TRBD1 (6 bases). This CDR3 spans 14 amino acids. V was cut by 3 bases and J by 7 bases, with 12 bases left in between. Germline V lookup: CDR1 SGHTA, CDR2 FQGNSA. The CDR3 region has the DNA TGTGCCAGCAGCTTTTACAGGGCCGGTGAAAAACTGTTTTTT. Its translation is CASSFYRAGEKLFF.

The chain combines TRBV29-1 with TRBJ2-7; 7 bases are a match to TRBD1. The germline gives CDR1 SQVTM, CDR2 ANQGSEA. The trim removed 6 bases at V and 3 bases at J, leaving 5 bases unmatched. The CDR3 is 12 amino acids. As DNA, the CDR3 is TGCAGCGTCTGGACAGGCGGCTACGAGCAGTACTTC. Translating gives CSVWTGGYEQYF.